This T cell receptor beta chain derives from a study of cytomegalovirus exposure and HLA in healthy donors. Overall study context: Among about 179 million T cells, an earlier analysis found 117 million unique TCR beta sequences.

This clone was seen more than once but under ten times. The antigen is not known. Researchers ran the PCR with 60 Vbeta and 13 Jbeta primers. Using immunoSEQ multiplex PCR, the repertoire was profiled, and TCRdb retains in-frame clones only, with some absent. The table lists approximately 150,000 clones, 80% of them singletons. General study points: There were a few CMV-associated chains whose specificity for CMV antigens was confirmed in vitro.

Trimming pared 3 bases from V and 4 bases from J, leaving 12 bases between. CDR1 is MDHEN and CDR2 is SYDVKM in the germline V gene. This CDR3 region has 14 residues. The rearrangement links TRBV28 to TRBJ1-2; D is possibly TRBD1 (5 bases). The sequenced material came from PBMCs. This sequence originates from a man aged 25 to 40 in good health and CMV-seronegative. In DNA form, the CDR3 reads TGTGCCAGCAGTTTGGGGCAGTGGGGCTATGGCTACACCTTC. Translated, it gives CASSLGQWGYGYTF.